These 26 T cell receptor beta chains were sequenced from one sample in a study of T cells after yellow fever vaccination. TCRdb reprocessed the 5' RACE reads via MiXCR and lists one record per CDR3 protein. The sample includes about 74,000 distinct CDR3 sequences, more than 5.5% of them seen just once. Sequences were derived from CD8+ T cells sorted from PBMCs, sampled 5 to 6 days after the first yellow fever vaccination. These TCRs come from a man between 18 and 29 years old who received the YFV17D yellow fever vaccine.

By frequency in the sample, this clonotype is medium-sized. CDR3 coding DNA: TGTGCCAGCAGTTTCGGACTAGCGGGTGGGAATGAGCAGTTCTTC. Translating gives CASSFGLAGGNEQFF. The rearrangement uses TRBV7-2 and TRBJ2-1; 11 positions agree with TRBD2. CDR1 is SGHTA and CDR2 is FQGNSA in the germline V gene. The CDR3 is made up of 15 amino acids. J gave up 7 bases and V 6 bases, and 8 bases lay outside the gene matches.

This clonotype came up a few times. The chain carries TRBV7-6 and TRBJ2-5; D is unresolved. V was shortened by 1 base and J by 2 bases, with 8 bases between the two germline ends. Germline V lookup: CDR1 SGHVS, CDR2 FNYEAQ. The CDR3 runs to 14 residues. CDR3 protein: CASSLEVKQETQYF. CDR3 sequence (DNA): TGTGCCAGCAGCTTAGAAGTAAAACAAGAGACCCAGTACTTC.

This clonotype was counted at least ten times. The chain is built from TRBV9 and TRBJ2-7, with 8 nucleotides matching TRBD1. After removal of 0 bases from V and 6 bases from J, the junction contained 2 bases not matched to a gene. CDR1 and CDR2 from the germline V gene are SGDLS and YYNGEE. The CDR3 contains 13 residues. The CDR3 sequence: CASSVATGGEQYV. DNA of the CDR3: TGTGCCAGCAGCGTAGCAACAGGGGGCGAGCAGTACGTC.

The chain joins TRBV4-3 to TRBJ1-1; possibly TRBD1 for D (6 bases). CDR3 length: 17 residues. V lost 0 bases and J lost 0, with 14 bases in between. Germline assignment: CDR1 LGHNA and CDR2 YSLEER. CDR3 amino acids: CASSQDAGGSVNTEAFF. As DNA, the CDR3 is TGCGCCAGCAGCCAAGACGCTGGGGGCTCTGTGAACACTGAAGCTTTCTTT.

The chain has TRBV6-2 or TRBV6-3 and TRBJ2-2; 7 positions match TRBD1. J gave up 5 bases and V 8 bases, and 14 bases lay outside the gene matches. The CDR3 contains 16 residues. CDR1 and CDR2 (germline): MNHEY, SVGEGT. CDR3 in DNA: TGTGCCAGCGTATCCAGGGGGACCCTCCTAACCGGGGAGCTGTTTTTT. It is translated as CASVSRGTLLTGELFF.

The chain carries TRBV24-1 and TRBJ2-3; 7 positions match TRBD2. Germline V lookup: CDR1 KGHDR, CDR2 SFDVKD. The V and J ends lost 3 bases and 2 bases, in that order; junction bases with no gene match: 7. The CDR3 spans 16 residues. The CDR3 loop is CATSDGASGLTDTQYF. In DNA form, the CDR3 reads TGTGCCACCAGTGATGGGGCTAGCGGACTCACAGATACGCAGTATTTT.

This clonotype was recorded many times. The chain combines TRBV29-1 with TRBJ2-1, with unresolved D. V was clipped by 7 bases and J by 6 bases, with 10 bases between them. CDR3 size: 11 residues. CDR1 is SQVTM and CDR2 is ANQGSEA in the germline V gene. The chain's CDR3 is CSGPWGNEQFF. In DNA, the CDR3 is TGCAGCGGCCCCTGGGGCAATGAGCAGTTCTTC.

This clonotype was counted once. The chain has TRBV5-6 and TRBJ1-2; the D is unclear. Trimming left V 2 bases short and J 0 bases short, with 5 bases between. The CDR3 runs 13 residues. The germline V gene has CDR1 SGHDT and CDR2 YYEEEE. DNA for the CDR3: TGTGCCAGCAGCTTAGTAACTAACTATGGCTACACCTTC. Amino acids: CASSLVTNYGYTF.

The genes are TRBV29-1 and TRBJ2-7; D call uncertain. V lost 1 base, J lost 7 bases, and 11 bases lay in between. This CDR3 has 12 amino acids. The germline gives CDR1 SQVTM, CDR2 ANQGSEA. CDR3 bases: TGCAGCGTTGAAGTGGCTCCTGGGGAGCAGTACTTC. This codes for CSVEVAPGEQYF.

The gene calls are TRBV7-3 and TRBJ2-3, with TRBD1 matching over 8 bases. This CDR3 region has 15 residues. Germline V gene sequence: CDR1 SGHTA, CDR2 FQGTGA. With 5 bases clipped from V and 4 bases from J, the junction kept 8 bases outside the gene matches. The CDR3 bases are TGTGCCAGCAGCCCCGACAGGGGCTCCCCAGATACGCAGTATTTT. Translated, it gives CASSPDRGSPDTQYF.

This chain joins TRBV4-1 and TRBJ1-1, with D perhaps TRBD1 (5 bases). Germline CDR1 MGHRA, CDR2 YSYEKL. This CDR3 is built from 16 residues. Trimming took 4 bases from V and 3 from J, leaving 18 bases between them. CDR3 sequence (DNA): TGCGCCAGCAGCCGAACGGGGGGGAGAGGGGACACTGAAGCTTTCTTT. Its protein is CASSRTGGRGDTEAFF.

The chain uses TRBV4-2 and TRBJ1-5; 7 bases match TRBD1. CDR1 is LGHNA and CDR2 is YNFKEQ in the germline V gene. CDR3 length equals 16 residues. V lost 0 bases, J lost 6 bases, and 8 bases stayed unmatched. The CDR3 region has the DNA TGTGCCAGCAGCCAAGAAGTAGCGGCAGGGGGTCAGCCCCAGCATTTT. Amino acid sequence: CASSQEVAAGGQPQHF.

This clonotype was detected ten times or more. The rearrangement joins TRBV4-1 to TRBJ1-5, with D uncertain. From germline, CDR1 is MGHRA and CDR2 YSYEKL. The CDR3 is made up of 13 amino acids. V was pared by 2 bases and J by 9 bases, with 11 bases between. CDR3 nucleotides: TGCGCCAGCAGCCAATTCAGGTTACCGCCCCAGCATTTT. Protein: CASSQFRLPPQHF.

This clonotype was seen only a few times. The genes are TRBV6-2 or TRBV6-3 and TRBJ2-5; 14 nucleotides line up with TRBD2. Germline V lookup: CDR1 MNHEY, CDR2 SVGEGT. Trimming cost V 6 bases and J 7 bases; bases outside gene matches: 13. This CDR3 has 17 residues. The CDR3 loop is CASSSGLAGANGGTQYF. The CDR3 region has the DNA TGTGCCAGCAGCTCGGGACTAGCGGGGGCGAACGGCGGGACCCAGTACTTC.

This clonotype was seen a few times. The rearrangement links TRBV5-1 to TRBJ2-7, with TRBD1 identical over 9 bases. There are 16 residues in the CDR3. The germline V gene has CDR1 SGHRS and CDR2 YFSETQ. V trimming: 4 bases; J trimming: 0 bases; junction bases outside the gene matches: 8. The CDR3 region has the DNA TGCGCCAGCAGCAGCGGACAGGGGCTGAGCTCCTACGAGCAGTACTTC. This sequence encodes CASSSGQGLSSYEQYF.

This clonotype appeared many times. This rearrangement joins TRBV4-1 to TRBJ1-2; D not certain. V dropped 2 bases and J dropped 1 base, with 11 bases sitting between them. The CDR3 runs 15 residues. The germline gives CDR1 MGHRA, CDR2 YSYEKL. The CDR3 is CASSQRFASNYGYTF. The DNA for the CDR3 is TGCGCCAGCAGCCAACGCTTCGCCAGTAACTATGGCTACACCTTC.

CDR3 coding DNA: TGTGCCAGCAGCCTATTTGGGGGCGGGGAGACCCAGTACTTC. Amino acids: CASSLFGGGETQYF. This chain links TRBV6-1 with TRBJ2-5; D might be TRBD1 (6 bases). Germline V gene data show CDR1 as MNHNS and CDR2 as SASEGT. This CDR3 has 14 residues. The V end was cut by 6 bases, the J end by 5 bases, with 16 bases between.

The chain recombines TRBV15 with TRBJ2-2, with 8 bases fitting TRBD1. From germline, CDR1 is LNHNV and CDR2 YYDKDF (reference sequence). Germline trimming cut 0 bases from V and 2 bases from J; bases unmatched to any gene: 2. This CDR3 contains 16 residues. CDR3 region: CATSREGTGNTGELFF. In DNA form, the CDR3 reads TGTGCCACCAGCAGAGAAGGGACAGGAAACACCGGGGAGCTGTTTTTT.

Ten or more counts support this clonotype. This chain's CDR3 is CASRTVEINSPLHF. CDR3 bases: TGTGCCAGCCGGACTGTAGAGATTAATTCACCCCTCCACTTT. The chain employs TRBV25-1 and TRBJ1-6; D not resolved. The CDR3 sequence is 14 residues long. V was pared by 8 bases and J by 6 bases, with 14 bases between. Germline V gene data show CDR1 as MGHDK and CDR2 as SYGVNS. Full variable domain (missing parts from reference TRBV25-1 and TRBJ1-6): EADIYQTPRYLVIGTGKKITLECSQTMGHDKMYWYQQDPGMELHLIHYSYGVNSTEKGDLSSESTVSRIRTEHFPLTLESARPSHTSQYLCASRTVEINSPLHFGNGTRLTVT.

This chain joins TRBV19 and TRBJ2-1, with 7 nucleotides matching TRBD1. CDR1 is LNHDA, CDR2 SQIVND, per germline (reference sequence). The ends lost 4 bases at V and 6 bases at J; junction bases unmatched: 9. The CDR3 has 15 amino acids. The CDR3 loop is CASSNPGQWSNEQFF. The DNA of the CDR3 is TGTGCCAGTAGTAATCCGGGACAGTGGTCCAATGAGCAGTTCTTC. Full variable domain (missing parts from reference TRBV19 and TRBJ2-1): DGGITQSPKYLFRKEGQNVTLSCEQNLNHDAMYWYRQDPGQGLRLIYYSQIVNDFQKGDIAEGYSVSREKKESFPLTVTSAQKNPTAFYLCASSNPGQWSNEQFFGPGTRLTVL.

This clonotype was detected ten times or more. The chain is built from TRBV11-2 and TRBJ2-1; D call uncertain. The CDR3 length is 12 residues. The germline CDR1 and CDR2 sequences are SGHAT and FQNNGV. V was cut by 1 base and J by 7 bases, with 5 bases left in between. CDR3 in amino acids: CASSLGANEQFF. The CDR3 DNA follows: TGTGCCAGCAGCTTAGGTGCGAATGAGCAGTTCTTC.

The table lists this clonotype with many counts. The chain combines TRBV4-3 with TRBJ2-2, with 9 bases lining up with TRBD2. Germline V gives CDR1 LGHNA, CDR2 YSLEER. The V segment lost 4 bases and the J segment 6 bases; nucleotides outside the gene matches: 9. This CDR3 comprises 16 residues. CDR3 sequence: CASSLGASGDPGELFF. CDR3 DNA sequence: TGCGCCAGCAGCCTGGGGGCTAGCGGGGATCCCGGGGAGCTGTTTTTT.

This clonotype was observed at least ten times. The gene calls are TRBV12-3 or TRBV12-4 and TRBJ2-1; D gene unclear. This CDR3 has 13 amino acids. The ends were cut back, 3 bases at V and 5 bases at J, with 8 bases in the middle. The CDR3 is CASSLYQNNEQFF. The CDR3 DNA is TGTGCCAGCAGTTTGTACCAAAACAATGAGCAGTTCTTC.

This clonotype has only a few counts. The chain has TRBV15 and TRBJ2-5; tentative D call: TRBD2 (6 bases). V lost 1 base and J 5 bases, leaving 11 bases between the germline ends. Germline loops: CDR1 LNHNV, CDR2 YYDKDF (reference sequence). This CDR3 spans 14 amino acids. The CDR3 DNA reads TGTGCCACCAGCAGAGTTCCAGGGAGGGAGACCCAGTACTTC. As protein: CATSRVPGRETQYF.

This clonotype has only a few counts. The chain joins TRBV9 to TRBJ2-1, with 8 bases identical to TRBD2. The CDR3 runs 16 residues. Germline CDR1 SGDLS, CDR2 YYNGEE. V trimming: 0 bases; J trimming: 3 bases; junction bases outside the gene matches: 5. The CDR3 DNA follows: TGTGCCAGCAGCGTAGCTGAGCGGGGGAACTACAATGAGCAGTTCTTC. Its translation: CASSVAERGNYNEQFF.

The chain combines TRBV7-9 with TRBJ1-3, with TRBD1 as a possible D gene (6 bases). This CDR3 has 14 amino acids. Trimming left V 4 bases short and J 4 bases short, with 11 bases between. The germline V gene encodes CDR1 SEHNR and CDR2 FQNEAQ (reference sequence). For the CDR3, the DNA is TGTGCCAGCAGCTCCGTGGGGGCCGGAAACACCATATATTTT. This sequence encodes CASSSVGAGNTIYF.